This TCR beta chain is from a study of T cell repertoires in cytomegalovirus infection. Study context: Public TCR beta signatures indicated both CMV infection and matching HLA type. Overall study results and limits: The response measured ex vivo was dominated by TCR beta clonotypes (HLA-C-restricted and CMV-specific). Identification of carriers of CMV plus the relevant HLA was performed using cumulative public TCR beta family frequency.

This clonotype was recorded a few times. Its antigen is not known. This CDR3 is 14 amino acids long. Trimming at V came to 10 bases and at J to 7 bases, leaving 12 bases not matched to a gene. CDR1 is MNHNS and CDR2 is SASEGT in the germline V gene. Each CDR3 protein is one row after TCRdb ran MiXCR on the reads. Counted here are around 430,000 distinct CDR3 sequences, approximately 42% occurring once; the ten biggest clones make up 35% to 50%. This sample comprised cultured PBMCs, obtained from culture after CMV antigen stimulation. V usage is TRBV6-1 and J usage is TRBJ2-2, with 7 bases aligning to TRBD1. This TCR was sampled from a human donor in good health (CMV status not recorded). Some clones in this sample may be carry-over from other donors' samples. The CDR3 nucleotides read TGTGCCACACTCCGGGACAGAGTTAGCGGGGAGCTGTTTTTT. It codes for CATLRDRVSGELFF.